This TCR beta chain was captured in a study of cytomegalovirus exposure and HLA in healthy donors (dated by TCRdb to between 2016 and 2019). With regard to the full study: A later analysis indicated that the 120 or so validation repertoires were generated on the platform also employed for the 700 or so repertoires of the first cohort. The study aimed to test whether signatures of past pathogen exposure could be identified by cataloging public T cell receptors. Besides the first cohort of 500 to 700 subjects, a separate validation cohort made up of 90 to 150 different subjects was used. To predict cytomegalovirus infection status, the study brought together high-throughput TCR immunosequencing, statistical association of individual TCRs with disease status, and machine learning. The paper as a whole reports these results and caveats: Most TCR sequences were observed very rarely across donors, whereas some public TCRs were present in many individuals. The classifier was reported to diagnose cytomegalovirus status with high specificity and sensitivity in both the original cohort and the validation cohort. Three of the identified cytomegalovirus-associated TCR beta chains were confirmed in vitro to be specific for cytomegalovirus antigens. According to the authors, the approach could potentially be generalized to other disease states and immunological phenotypes. Subsequent analysis determined that TCRs grouped into clusters in the first cohort also showed a tendency toward co-occurrence across the roughly 130 validation repertoires, and 85% to 95% of cluster scores exceeded 0. The validation cohort had no HLA typing available for a later analysis, so co-occurrence within that cohort was assessed over all 120 or so repertoires. The study listed 164 TCR beta chains as associated with cytomegalovirus.

Spanning cysteine to phenylalanine, the CDR3 consists of 16 amino acids. The sequence is cut down to CDR3 DNA, 48 bases in frame from base 1. CDR1 MNHEY and CDR2 SMNVEV were looked up in the germline V gene (reference sequence). V trim: 2 bases; J trim: 4 bases; unmatched bases: 9. The donors were included in the validation cohort of 120 subjects, a group kept apart from the roughly 610-subject first cohort. The count of this clone is one. Its recognized antigen is unknown. One base away there is no much larger clone; base qualities are not given. The library was made by the immunoSEQ multiplex PCR assay. Regarding the original processing steps: A statistical classification framework was built for diagnosing cytomegalovirus status from the catalog of TCR beta chain sequences. Not all clones reach the TCRdb copy of this immuneACCESS table, which keeps in-frame sequences only. Checked studies attribute under half of the gap to unresolved V genes and leave the rest unexplained. D and trimming come from the DNA, and the V and J calls and clone size come from that table. The sample table holds 200,000 or so clones, of which 65% to 90% were seen once. Together, the top ten hold under 15% of the sample.

The sequence came from a woman aged 25 to 45 in good health and CMV-seropositive. Input material: PBMCs. The chain is assembled from TRBV27 and TRBJ1-1; TRBD1 matches 8 bases in the middle. Here the CDR3 is given as CASSLKAGGRGTEAFF. In nucleotide form, the sequence is TGTGCCAGCAGTTTAAAGGCAGGGGGCCGAGGCACTGAAGCTTTCTTT.